Each of the 28 T cell receptor beta chains below was sequenced from the same sample in a study of shared clonotypes between healthy human individuals. Profiled with immunoSEQ multiplex PCR; TCRdb holds only in-frame clones, not every one. The table lists roughly 2.2 million clones, around 92% of them singletons. What was sequenced was naive CD4+ T cells from PBMCs. Subset meaning: CD45RA+ positively selected. These receptors were obtained from a man in his late teens or twenties in good health. Some clones in this sample may be carry-over from other donors' samples.

The CDR3 reads CATRRDLTQYF. The DNA for the CDR3 is TGTGCCACCCGGAGGGACCTTACGCAGTATTTT. The rearrangement uses TRBV6-6 and TRBJ2-3; D perhaps matches TRBD2 (6 bases). The CDR3 sequence is 11 residues long. Germline CDR1 and CDR2: MNHNY and SVGAGI (reference sequence). Trimming removed 10 bases at V and 8 bases at J, with 13 bases between.

This sequence joins TRBV10-2 and TRBJ2-1, with unresolved D. V was clipped by 6 bases and J by 4 bases, with 7 bases between them. There are 12 residues in the CDR3. Germline V gene data show CDR1 as WSHSY and CDR2 as SAAADI. CDR3 coding DNA: TGCGCCAGCAGGTTACAATACAATGAGCAGTTCTTC. Translated: CASRLQYNEQFF.

The rearrangement joins TRBV15 to TRBJ2-1, with TRBD1 matching 11 bases. With V trimmed by 3 bases and J by 10 bases, 2 bases remained unmatched. CDR3 length equals 13 residues. Per germline, CDR1 LNHNV and CDR2 YYDKDF (reference sequence). CDR3 DNA: TGTGCCACCAGCAGTGGACAGGGGGCGGAGCAGTTCTTC. This sequence encodes CATSSGQGAEQFF.

V gene TRBV28 combines with J gene TRBJ1-5, with TRBD1 matching over 7 bases. Trimming took 6 bases from V and 7 from J; bases not matched to a gene: 9. The CDR3 runs 14 residues. Germline CDR1 reads MDHEN; CDR2 reads SYDVKM. The CDR3 DNA sequence: TGTGCCAGCAGCCGACAGGGCCTCGTCCAGCCCCAGCATTTT. It specifies CASSRQGLVQPQHF. Looking up the rest from reference TRBV28 and TRBJ1-5 gives the full variable domain: DVKVTQSSRYLVKRTGEKVFLECVQDMDHENMFWYRQDPGLGLRLIYFSYDVKMKEKGDIPEGYSVSREKKERFSLILESASTNQTSMYLCASSRQGLVQPQHFGDGTRLSIL.

This clone was seen more than once but under ten times. The genes are TRBV19 and TRBJ1-1, with TRBD1 identical over 8 bases. Per germline, CDR1 LNHDA and CDR2 SQIVND (reference sequence). Trimming at V came to 7 bases and at J to 4 bases, leaving 5 bases not matched to a gene. This CDR3 spans 13 amino acids. The CDR3 DNA sequence: TGTGCCAGTAACCCTACAGGGGGCACTGAAGCTTTCTTT. Translated, it gives CASNPTGGTEAFF.

The chain links TRBV29-1 to TRBJ2-4; a possible D gene is TRBD2 (6 bases). The ends were cut back, 6 bases at V and 0 bases at J, with 15 bases in the middle. The CDR3 has 15 amino acids. Germline V CDR1 and CDR2: SQVTM, ANQGSEA. The CDR3 sequence is CSVHRRAGAKNIQYF. The CDR3 DNA reads as TGCAGCGTCCATAGGAGGGCTGGAGCCAAAAACATTCAGTACTTC. The full variable domain, its missing parts supplied by reference TRBV29-1 and TRBJ2-4, is SAVISQKPSRDICQRGTSLTIQCQVDSQVTMMFWYRQQPGQSLTLIATANQGSEATYESGFVIDKFPISRPNLTFSTLTVSNMSPEDSSIYLCSVHRRAGAKNIQYFGAGTRLSVL.

The CDR3 protein is CATSRPGTGDNEQFF. In nucleotides, the CDR3 is TGTGCCACCAGCAGACCCGGGACAGGTGACAATGAGCAGTTCTTC. The chain combines TRBV15 with TRBJ2-1; 8 bases match TRBD1. V trimming: 2 bases; J trimming: 5 bases; junction bases outside the gene matches: 5. The CDR3 runs 15 residues. The germline gives CDR1 LNHNV, CDR2 YYDKDF (reference sequence).

This rearrangement joins TRBV6-4 to TRBJ2-1; perhaps TRBD2 as D (6 bases). CDR3 length: 15 amino acids. Germline CDR1 is MRHNA and CDR2 is SNTAGT. V was cut by 6 bases and J by 0 bases, with 12 bases left in between. DNA of the CDR3: TGTGCCAGCAGAATAGCGGCTAGCTCCTACAATGAGCAGTTCTTC. It specifies CASRIAASSYNEQFF.

V gene TRBV7-2 combines with J gene TRBJ2-7; TRBD1 matches at 7 bases. The V segment lost 2 bases and the J segment 12 bases; nucleotides outside the gene matches: 13. CDR1 and CDR2 (germline): SGHTA, FQGNSA. The CDR3 runs to 14 residues. CDR3 sequence reads: CASSLSGTAFSRYF. For the CDR3, the DNA is TGTGCCAGCAGCTTATCCGGGACAGCGTTCTCGCGGTACTTC.

The chain has TRBV27 and TRBJ2-3; D is unresolved. Trimming left V 4 bases short and J 5 bases short, with 16 bases between. CDR3 length: 15 residues. Germline CDR1 and CDR2: MNHEY and SMNVEV (reference sequence). The CDR3 sequence is CASSSSQVYGDTQYF. The CDR3 DNA follows: TGTGCCAGCAGTTCATCTCAGGTGTATGGAGATACGCAGTATTTT.

The rearrangement uses TRBV13 and TRBJ2-7; 9 bases are shared with TRBD2. V lost 2 bases to trimming and J lost 4 bases; unmatched junction nucleotides: 3. CDR3 length equals 14 residues. CDR1 and CDR2 from the germline V gene are PRHDT and FYEKMQ (reference sequence). This CDR3 is CASSLRLAAYEQYF. CDR3 bases: TGTGCCAGCAGCTTACGACTAGCGGCTTACGAGCAGTACTTC.

Only one count was recorded for this clone. The chain joins TRBV10-1 to TRBJ2-7, with D possibly called TRBD1 or TRBD2 (5 bases each). The ends were cut back, 0 bases at V and 8 bases at J, with 14 bases in the middle. Germline V gives CDR1 WNHNN, CDR2 SYGVQD (reference sequence). The length of the CDR3 is 14 residues. The CDR3 region has the DNA TGCGCCAGCAGTGAGTCTTCTTTGGGGGTACAGCAGTACTTC. Translation: CASSESSLGVQQYF.

V gene TRBV28 combines with J gene TRBJ2-2; tentative D call: TRBD1 (5 bases). Trimming removed 6 bases at V and 7 bases at J, with 9 bases between. There are 12 residues in the CDR3. CDR1 is MDHEN, CDR2 SYDVKM, per germline. The CDR3 bases are TGTGCCAGCAGGACAGCCCTCGGGGAGCTGTTTTTT. It yields the protein CASRTALGELFF. The full variable domain, in which reference TRBV28 and TRBJ2-2 provide the parts outside the CDR3, is DVKVTQSSRYLVKRTGEKVFLECVQDMDHENMFWYRQDPGLGLRLIYFSYDVKMKEKGDIPEGYSVSREKKERFSLILESASTNQTSMYLCASRTALGELFFGEGSRLTVL.

The rearrangement links TRBV6-4 to TRBJ2-3, with 9 bases fitting TRBD2. V shed 5 bases, J shed 4 bases, and the junction held 4 bases outside the gene matches. The CDR3 is made up of 14 amino acids. CDR1 is MRHNA and CDR2 is SNTAGT in the germline V gene. The CDR3 region is CASSRTSAADTQYF. CDR3 in DNA: TGTGCCAGCAGTAGGACTAGCGCGGCAGATACGCAGTATTTT.

The gene calls are TRBV28 and TRBJ1-5; the D gene is possibly TRBD1 (5 bases). The CDR3 extends over 15 amino acids. Germline V gene sequence: CDR1 MDHEN, CDR2 SYDVKM. The germline V and J ends were trimmed by 4 bases and 5 bases, with 15 bases remaining between them. The CDR3 nucleotides are TGTGCCAGCAGTTCGCCCAGGGTAGGGGATCAGCCCCAGCATTTT. Residues: CASSSPRVGDQPQHF.

The sample holds a few counts of this clone. CDR3 protein: CASSGSGRAGEQFF. The CDR3 DNA is TGTGCCAGCAGTGGTAGCGGGAGGGCCGGGGAGCAGTTCTTC. V is TRBV2 and J is TRBJ2-1; 11 bases line up with TRBD2. The V gene end was trimmed by 4 bases and the J gene end by 10 bases; junction bases not matched to a gene: 6. CDR1 is SNHLY, CDR2 FYNNEI, per germline. The CDR3 has 14 residues.

Turning to this clone: The same CDR3 arises from other DNA sequences in this sample as well. The V call is TRBV18, the J call TRBJ2-5; D not resolved. Trimming removed 2 bases from V and 4 bases from J, with 5 bases in between. In germline, CDR1 is KGHSH, CDR2 LQKENI. This CDR3 is 12 amino acids long. CDR3 DNA: TGTGCCAGCTCACCATTGTTAGAGACCCAGTACTTC. As protein: CASSPLLETQYF. Full variable domain (rest looked up from reference TRBV18 and TRBJ2-5): NAGVMQNPRHLVRRRGQEARLRCSPMKGHSHVYWYRQLPEEGLKFMVYLQKENIIDESGMPKERFSAEFPKEGPSILRIQQVVRGDSAAYFCASSPLLETQYFGPGTRLLVL.

The table lists this clone with a count of one. The chain couples TRBV18 to TRBJ2-2; the match to TRBD2 covers 8 bases. In germline, CDR1 is KGHSH, CDR2 LQKENI. The CDR3 length is 16 residues. Trimming at V came to 6 bases and at J to 1 base, leaving 7 bases not matched to a gene. DNA for the CDR3: TGTGCCAGCTCTACCAGTCTAGCGGGGAACACCGGGGAGCTGTTTTTT. It translates to CASSTSLAGNTGELFF.

V gene TRBV7-9 combines with J gene TRBJ1-4, with D perhaps TRBD1 (5 bases). CDR3 length: 16 residues. The germline V gene has CDR1 SEHNR and CDR2 FQNEAQ (reference sequence). V was clipped by 5 bases and J by 3 bases, with 16 bases between them. The CDR3: CASSLQRGFSNEKLFF. The CDR3 DNA is TGTGCCAGCAGCCTACAAAGGGGTTTTTCTAATGAAAAACTGTTTTTT.

V and J are TRBV9 and TRBJ2-7; TRBD1 aligns across 8 bases. Germline V lookup: CDR1 SGDLS, CDR2 YYNGEE. The CDR3 spans 18 residues. With V trimmed by 4 bases and J by 3 bases, 18 bases remained unmatched. The CDR3, as DNA: TGTGCCAGCAGCCCCCAAATCGGGGCAGGGGGCTATGGCTACGAGCAGTACTTC. Protein sequence: CASSPQIGAGGYGYEQYF.

The V and J genes are TRBV7-8 and TRBJ2-7; TRBD1 matches 8 bases. The germline gives CDR1 SGHVS, CDR2 FQNEAQ. CDR3 length: 14 amino acids. V lost 5 bases to trimming and J lost 4 bases; unmatched junction nucleotides: 7. The CDR3: CASSPGQGYYEQYF. CDR3 DNA: TGTGCCAGCAGCCCCGGACAGGGCTATTACGAGCAGTACTTC.

The chain uses TRBV27 and TRBJ2-7; D is tentatively TRBD1 or TRBD2 (5 bases each). The ends were cut back, 4 bases at V and 4 bases at J, with 23 bases in the middle. The CDR3 runs 17 residues. CDR1 is MNHEY, CDR2 SMNVEV, per germline (reference sequence). Here the CDR3 DNA reads TGTGCCAGCAGTTCCCTCAGGGACCCCCAGGTTTGGTACGAGCAGTACTTC. This encodes CASSSLRDPQVWYEQYF.

The chain is built from TRBV21-1 and TRBJ1-1; no check of the table's D call, TRBD1, against the DNA was made. TRBV21-1 is noted as a pseudogene. The length of the CDR3 is 13 residues. The CDR3 loop is CASRGQTNTEAFF. The CDR3 coding sequence is TGTGCCAGCAGGGGACAGACAAACACTGAAGCTTTCTTT.

Remarks on this clone: The sample contains more than one DNA sequence encoding this CDR3. V gene TRBV18 combines with J gene TRBJ1-5; 8 bases align to TRBD1. CDR3 length equals 14 residues. Germline CDR1 KGHSH, CDR2 LQKENI. Losses at the gene ends were 4 bases for V and 2 bases for J; bases not matched to a gene: 1. The DNA for the CDR3 is TGTGCCAGCTCACAGGGACAGGGCAATCAGCCCCAGCATTTT. It specifies CASSQGQGNQPQHF.

The chain joins TRBV28 to TRBJ2-7, with 7 bases identical to TRBD2. Germline CDR1 and CDR2: MDHEN and SYDVKM. The CDR3 covers 14 residues. V lost 10 bases to trimming and J lost 4 bases; unmatched junction nucleotides: 13. The CDR3 region is CAITRGDLPYEQYF. The CDR3 nucleotides read TGTGCCATCACCCGGGGGGACTTGCCTTACGAGCAGTACTTC.

The chain employs TRBV30 and TRBJ1-6; 7 bases map to TRBD1. Germline CDR1 GTSNPN, CDR2 SVGIG (reference sequence). The CDR3 runs to 14 residues. V dropped 4 bases and J dropped 6; count of bases not matched to a gene: 6. CDR3 sequence (DNA): TGTGCCTGGACCCGACAGGGAGGTAATTCACCCCTCCACTTT. This codes for CAWTRQGGNSPLHF. Full variable domain (missing parts from reference TRBV30 and TRBJ1-6): SQTIHQWPATLVQPVGSPLSLECTVEGTSNPNLYWYRQAAGRGLQLLFYSVGIGQISSEVPQNLSASRPQDRQFILSSKKLLLSDSGFYLCAWTRQGGNSPLHFGNGTRLTVT.

Details on this clone: Other DNA sequences in the sample encode the same CDR3. This rearrangement joins TRBV5-1 to TRBJ2-3; unclear D gene. The V end was cut by 0 bases, the J end by 1 base, with 9 bases between. The germline V gene has CDR1 SGHRS and CDR2 YFSETQ. The CDR3 contains 15 residues. This CDR3 reads CASSLVGGGTDTQYF. The CDR3 DNA reads as TGCGCCAGCAGCTTGGTGGGTGGCGGCACAGATACGCAGTATTTT.

This sequence joins TRBV5-4 and TRBJ2-5, with 11 nucleotides matching TRBD2. This CDR3 contains 15 residues. V lost 4 bases and J lost 2; bases outside the gene matches: 4. The germline V gene has CDR1 SGHNT and CDR2 YYREEE (reference sequence). The CDR3 loop is CASSRSSGRQETQYF. The DNA for the CDR3 is TGTGCCAGCAGCCGATCTAGCGGGAGGCAAGAGACCCAGTACTTC. Full variable domain (remainder filled in from reference TRBV5-4 and TRBJ2-5): ETGVTQSPTHLIKTRGQQVTLRCSSQSGHNTVSWYQQALGQGPQFIFQYYREEENGRGNFPPRFSGLQFPNYSSELNVNALELDDSALYLCASSRSSGRQETQYFGPGTRLLVL.